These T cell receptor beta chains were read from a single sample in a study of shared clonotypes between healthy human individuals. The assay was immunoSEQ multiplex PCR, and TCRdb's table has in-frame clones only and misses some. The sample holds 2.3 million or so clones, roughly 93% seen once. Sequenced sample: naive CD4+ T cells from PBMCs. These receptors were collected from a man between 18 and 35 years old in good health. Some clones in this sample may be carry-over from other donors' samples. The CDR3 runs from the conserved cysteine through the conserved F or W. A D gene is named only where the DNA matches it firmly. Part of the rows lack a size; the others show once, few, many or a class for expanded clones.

TGTGCCAGCAGCTTAATGGCCGCTCAAGAGACCCAGTACTTC | CASSLMAAQETQYF | TRBV7-8 | - | - | TRBJ2-5
TGTGCCAGCAGTGACCGGGACGAAGAGACCCAGTACTTC | CASSDRDEETQYF | TRBV25-1 | - | - | TRBJ2-5
TGTGCCAGCAGCCCTAGTGGGACAGCCGCCTACGAGCAGTACTTC | CASSPSGTAAYEQYF | TRBV14 | TRBD1 | - | TRBJ2-7
TGTGCCAGCAGGAGAACTGAAGCTTTCTTT | CASRRTEAFF | TRBV28 | - | - | TRBJ1-1
TGTGCCAGCAGCCCGGATGGGGTCTATAGCAATCAGCCCCAGCATTTT | CASSPDGVYSNQPQHF | TRBV5-5 | - | - | TRBJ1-5
TGTGCCAGCAGCGTAGGCTCCAGGGAGGGGAACACTGAAGCTTTCTTT | CASSVGSREGNTEAFF | TRBV9 | - | - | TRBJ1-1
TGTGCCATCAAAGACTGGACAGGGGAATACAATGAGCAGTTCTTC | CAIKDWTGEYNEQFF | TRBV10-3 | TRBD1 | - | TRBJ2-1
TGTGCCAGCAGCTTTCTGGTCGGAGATAATGAGCAGTTCTTC | CASSFLVGDNEQFF | TRBV11-1 | - | once | TRBJ2-1
TGTGCCACCAGCGTTCGGGAGTCTAGCACAGATACGCAGTATTTT | CATSVRESSTDTQYF | TRBV15 | - | - | TRBJ2-3
TGTGCCAGCAGTCCGGGAAGTCCCGGCTACAATGAGCAGTTCTTC | CASSPGSPGYNEQFF | TRBV28 | - | - | TRBJ2-1
TGTGCCAGCAGTGGCGGGACCGCCAACTATGGCTACACCTTC | CASSGGTANYGYTF | TRBV6-1 | - | - | TRBJ1-2
TGTGCCAGCTCACCAAGGGGCCTGTTTCAAAGCTCCTACGAGCAGTACTTC | CASSPRGLFQSSYEQYF | TRBV18 | - | - | TRBJ2-7
TGCGCCAGCAGCTCAGGACAGGGGGATAACTATGGCTACACCTTC | CASSSGQGDNYGYTF | TRBV5-1 | TRBD1 | - | TRBJ1-2
TGTGCCAGCAGCCTATTCCGGGATACGCAGTATTTT | CASSLFRDTQYF | TRBV28 | - | once | TRBJ2-3
TGTGCCAGTAGTATTCCGGGACAGATCCCTTCGAACACTGAAGCTTTCTTT | CASSIPGQIPSNTEAFF | TRBV19 | TRBD1 | - | TRBJ1-1
TGTGCCAGCAGCCCCTTTGCAACTAATGAAAAACTGTTTTTT | CASSPFATNEKLFF | TRBV9 | - | - | TRBJ1-4
TGTGCCAGCAGCTTCCTTCCGAACACCGGGGAGCTGTTTTTT | CASSFLPNTGELFF | TRBV7-2 | - | once | TRBJ2-2
TGTGCCAGCAGCTCAGGGGGATCGTCCTACAATGAGCAGTTCTTC | CASSSGGSSYNEQFF | TRBV9 | TRBD1 | - | TRBJ2-1
TGTGCCAGCAGTTCCCCAGGGGACAGGGGGCGAGTTGGCTACACCTTC | CASSSPGDRGRVGYTF | TRBV6-5 | TRBD1 | - | TRBJ1-2
TGTGCCAGCAGTTTGTCAACAAGGAACACTGAAGCTTTCTTT | CASSLSTRNTEAFF | TRBV28 | - | once | TRBJ1-1
TGCAGCGTTGAAATAGCGGGAACGGAGACCCAGTACTTC | CSVEIAGTETQYF | TRBV29-1 | TRBD2 | - | TRBJ2-5
TGCGCCAGCAGCCAAGAACCTCGTGGCCGGGCAGGAGATACGCAGTATTTT | CASSQEPRGRAGDTQYF | TRBV4-3 | - | - | TRBJ2-3
TGTGCCAGCAGTGGGGACAGGGGCCAGCCCCAGCATTTT | CASSGDRGQPQHF | TRBV2 | TRBD1 | - | TRBJ1-5
TGTGCCTCGTGGGGACAGGGGGCCACCCAATACTCTCCCCACTACAATGAGCAGTTCTTC | CASWGQGATQYSPHYNEQFF | TRBV28 | TRBD1 | - | TRBJ2-1
TGTGCCAGCAGCTTAGAAGGGACATCAAACCAGCCCCAGCATTTT | CASSLEGTSNQPQHF | TRBV7-2 | - | - | TRBJ1-5
TGTGCCTGGAGTGTACTTTTGTTCAGGGAGACCCAGTACTTC | CAWSVLLFRETQYF | TRBV30 | - | - | TRBJ2-5
TGTGCCTGGAGTCCAACTCGATGGGTCAACTACTATGGCTACACCTTC | CAWSPTRWVNYYGYTF | TRBV30 | - | - | TRBJ1-2